One sample yielded the 19 T cell receptor beta chains listed below, sequenced in a study of T-cell memory formation after mild COVID-19. TCRdb used MiXCR to reprocess the 5' RACE reads, holding one entry per CDR3 protein. The top ten hold about 8.8% of the sample, which has 350,000 to 450,000 distinct CDR3 sequences, around 18% seen once. The sample consisted of PBMCs or a T cell subset sorted from them (not recorded which). Receptor source: an adult woman who had mild COVID-19 (a few samples of this study predate the infection). Cell type and time point are not known.

Only a few counts were recorded for this clonotype. The genes are TRBV20-1 and TRBJ2-1; 7 nucleotides line up with TRBD1. V gave up 1 base and J gave up 5 bases; unmatched junction bases: 2. Germline-derived CDR1 and CDR2 are DFQATT and SNEGSKA (reference sequence). The CDR3 runs to 13 residues. As DNA, the CDR3 is TGCAGTGCTAGAGGGCAGGGGGACAATGAGCAGTTCTTC. Translation gives CSARGQGDNEQFF.

This chain joins TRBV27 and TRBJ2-4; possibly TRBD1 or TRBD2 for D (5 bases each). The CDR3 is 18 amino acids. The ends were cut back, 0 bases at V and 0 bases at J, with 15 bases in the middle. The germline gives CDR1 MNHEY, CDR2 SMNVEV (reference sequence). The CDR3 bases are TGTGCCAGCAGTTTATCAGGCCCCAGGGAGCTAGCCAAAAACATTCAGTACTTC. This codes for CASSLSGPRELAKNIQYF.

This clonotype was detected a few times. The rearrangement joins TRBV7-8 to TRBJ2-5; TRBD2 matches 8 bases. The CDR3 has 15 residues. CDR1 and CDR2 (germline): SGHVS, FQNEAQ. With 10 bases clipped from V and 6 bases from J, the junction kept 16 bases outside the gene matches. The CDR3 sequence is CATEKRRRGGKTQYF. Here the CDR3 DNA reads TGTGCCACCGAGAAGAGGAGACGGGGGGGCAAGACCCAGTACTTC.

This clonotype was seen ten or more times. The chain couples TRBV4-1 to TRBJ2-1, with 11 positions matching TRBD2. The J segment lost 10 bases and the V segment lost 0 bases, leaving 5 bases of the junction unmatched. CDR3 size: 15 residues. CDR1 and CDR2 (germline): MGHRA, YSYEKL. The CDR3 DNA reads TGCGCCAGCAGCCAAGATAGCGGGGGGGCCCGAGAGCAGTTCTTC. Amino acids: CASSQDSGGAREQFF.

The V gene is TRBV20-1, the J gene TRBJ1-2; D is ambiguous. CDR1 and CDR2 from the germline V gene are DFQATT and SNEGSKA (reference sequence). Trimming removed 5 bases from V and 3 bases from J, with 7 bases in between. The CDR3 spans 11 residues. This chain's CDR3 is CSASIDYGYTF. The CDR3 region has the DNA TGCAGTGCTTCAATTGACTATGGCTACACCTTC.

The table lists this clonotype with a few counts. The CDR3 DNA reads as TGCGCCAGCAGCTTGGGCAGTCTCTACGAGCAGTACTTC. Protein product: CASSLGSLYEQYF. The rearrangement uses TRBV5-1 and TRBJ2-7; the D is unclear. Germline assignment: CDR1 SGHRS and CDR2 YFSETQ. V shed 0 bases and J shed 3 bases, with 7 bases lying between them. This CDR3 contains 13 residues.

This clonotype has only a few counts. The CDR3 sequence: CASWTGNTGELFF. In DNA, the CDR3 is TGTGCCAGCTGGACAGGGAACACCGGGGAGCTGTTTTTT. The chain carries TRBV6-2 or TRBV6-3 and TRBJ2-2; 7 bases match TRBD1. Unmatched junction bases numbered 1, after V lost 8 bases and J lost 1 base. Germline values: CDR1 MNHEY, CDR2 SVGEGT. This CDR3 is 13 amino acids long.

This chain links TRBV5-8 with TRBJ2-6; possible D gene TRBD1, 5 bases. This CDR3 comprises 14 residues. Germline V gives CDR1 SGHTS, CDR2 YDEGEE. V lost 0 bases, J lost 7 bases, and 8 bases lay in between. The CDR3 sequence is CASSLGTGANVLTF. The CDR3 DNA reads as TGTGCCAGCAGCTTGGGTACAGGAGCCAACGTCCTGACTTTC.

This clonotype has ten or more counts. The V and J genes are TRBV5-1 and TRBJ2-1, with TRBD2 identical over 10 bases. Germline lookup yields CDR1 SGHRS and CDR2 YFSETQ. The CDR3 is 14 residues long. Trimming at V came to 2 bases and at J to 7 bases, leaving 3 bases not matched to a gene. CDR3 amino acids: CASSLAGGPNEQFF. In nucleotides, the CDR3 is TGCGCCAGCAGCTTAGCGGGAGGGCCTAATGAGCAGTTCTTC.

The rearrangement links TRBV6-6 to TRBJ1-2; D is unresolved. In germline, CDR1 is MNHNY, CDR2 SVGAGI (reference sequence). This CDR3 comprises 13 residues. The V gene lost 4 bases and the J gene lost 2 bases, with 8 bases spanning the gap. CDR3 protein: CASSLTMNYGYTF. The CDR3 coding sequence is TGTGCCAGCAGTTTGACGATGAACTATGGCTACACCTTC.

In its sample, this clonotype was seen many times. The rearrangement uses TRBV25-1 and TRBJ2-5, with unresolved D. Trimming took 0 bases from V and 6 from J, leaving 8 bases between them. Germline V lookup: CDR1 MGHDK, CDR2 SYGVNS. The CDR3 sequence is 13 residues long. The CDR3: CASSEYVGKTQYF. CDR3 DNA sequence: TGTGCCAGCAGTGAATATGTCGGAAAGACCCAGTACTTC.

V usage is TRBV9 and J usage is TRBJ2-3; TRBD1 is a possible D gene (5 bases). This CDR3 comprises 16 residues. Deletions cut 4 bases from V and 1 base from J, with 16 bases between. Looked up from germline, CDR1 is SGDLS and CDR2 is YYNGEE. This chain's CDR3 is CASSFSPATGTDTQYF. The CDR3 nucleotides read TGTGCCAGCAGCTTCAGCCCAGCGACAGGCACAGATACGCAGTATTTT. The full variable domain, rest sourced from reference TRBV9 and TRBJ2-3, is DSGVTQTPKHLITATGQRVTLRCSPRSGDLSVYWYQQSLDQGLQFLIQYYNGEERAKGNILERFSAQQFPDLHSELNLSSLELGDSALYFCASSFSPATGTDTQYFGPGTRLTVL.

This clonotype was seen a few times. The chain has TRBV5-1 and TRBJ2-2; 15 nucleotides agree with TRBD2. Trimming at V came to 2 bases and at J to 4 bases, leaving 3 bases not matched to a gene. Germline V gives CDR1 SGHRS, CDR2 YFSETQ. The CDR3 spans 17 residues. CDR3 nucleotide sequence: TGCGCCAGCAGCTTTTGGACTAGCGGGAGGGCCACCGGGGAGCTGTTTTTT. Its translation is CASSFWTSGRATGELFF.

The table lists this clonotype with a few counts. The chain is built from TRBV25-1 and TRBJ1-1; 7 nucleotides match TRBD1. Germline V gene data show CDR1 as MGHDK and CDR2 as SYGVNS. With V trimmed by 4 bases and J by 3 bases, 2 bases remained unmatched. The CDR3 covers 13 residues. CDR3: CASSAGQYTEAFF. CDR3 DNA sequence: TGTGCCAGCAGTGCGGGACAGTACACTGAAGCTTTCTTT.

The rearrangement joins TRBV29-1 to TRBJ2-7, with D perhaps TRBD2 (6 bases). Germline loops: CDR1 SQVTM, CDR2 ANQGSEA. The CDR3 totals 14 residues. The ends were cut back, 4 bases at V and 0 bases at J, with 13 bases in the middle. CDR3 protein: CSVGSGRRSYEQYF. The CDR3 DNA follows: TGCAGCGTTGGATCGGGGAGGCGCTCCTACGAGCAGTACTTC.

This clonotype turned up a few times. V gene TRBV7-9 combines with J gene TRBJ1-3; possible D gene TRBD1, 5 bases. The V gene lost 0 bases and the J gene lost 3 bases, with 12 bases spanning the gap. In germline, CDR1 is SEHNR, CDR2 FQNEAQ (reference sequence). The CDR3 length is 16 residues. Here the CDR3 DNA reads TGTGCCAGCAGCTTAGCGAAGGACACAAATGGAAACACCATATATTTT. This encodes CASSLAKDTNGNTIYF.

The chain carries TRBV12-3 or TRBV12-4 and TRBJ2-7; D is perhaps TRBD1 (6 bases). The CDR3 consists of 15 residues. V gave up 5 bases and J gave up 0 bases, with 14 bases separating them. The CDR3 DNA reads as TGTGCCAGCAGTACGACAGGACCAAGCTCCTACGAGCAGTACTTC. Amino acid sequence: CASSTTGPSSYEQYF.

In this sample, this clonotype turned up a few times. J is TRBJ2-3 and V is TRBV11-2, with D perhaps matching TRBD2 (6 bases). Trimming stripped 1 base from V and 3 bases from J, with 17 bases between. Germline V gene data show CDR1 as SGHAT and CDR2 as FQNNGV. CDR3 length: 17 amino acids. DNA for the CDR3: TGTGCCAGCAGCTTAGTAGCGCCCGGGGGTCGGACAGATACGCAGTATTTT. It specifies CASSLVAPGGRTDTQYF.

V gene TRBV15 combines with J gene TRBJ1-1; D not certain. Germline V gene sequence: CDR1 LNHNV, CDR2 YYDKDF (reference sequence). CDR3 length equals 12 residues. Trimming shortened V by 5 bases and J by 5 bases, and 9 bases separated the two germline ends. The CDR3 here is CATSLGRTEAFF. CDR3 nucleotides: TGTGCCACCAGCCTCGGGAGGACTGAAGCTTTCTTT.